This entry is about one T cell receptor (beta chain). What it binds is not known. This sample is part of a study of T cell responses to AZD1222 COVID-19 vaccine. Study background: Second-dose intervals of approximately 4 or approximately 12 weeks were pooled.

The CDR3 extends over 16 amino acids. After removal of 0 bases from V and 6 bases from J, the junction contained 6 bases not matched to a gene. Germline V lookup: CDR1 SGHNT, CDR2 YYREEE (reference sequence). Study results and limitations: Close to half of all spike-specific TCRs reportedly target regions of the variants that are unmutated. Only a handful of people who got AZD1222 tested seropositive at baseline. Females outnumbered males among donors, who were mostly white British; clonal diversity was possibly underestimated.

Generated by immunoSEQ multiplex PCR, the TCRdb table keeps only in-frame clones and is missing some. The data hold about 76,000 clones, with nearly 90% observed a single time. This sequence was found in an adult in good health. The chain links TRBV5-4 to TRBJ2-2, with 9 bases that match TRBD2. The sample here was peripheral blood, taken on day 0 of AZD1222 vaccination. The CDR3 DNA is TGTGCCAGCAGCTTGGTTCCAGCGGGGGGCCCCGGGGAGCTGTTTTTT. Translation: CASSLVPAGGPGELFF.